The rows below give T cell receptor beta chains drawn from one sample of a study of T cells in Graves' hyperthyroidism and ophthalmopathy. A single record per CDR3 protein comes from TCRdb applying MiXCR to the multiplex PCR reads. This sample yields 560,000 or so distinct CDR3 sequences, of which roughly 50% are seen a single time; approximately 8.2% belongs to the top ten. Sequences were obtained from peripheral blood or thyroid tissue (not recorded which). The receptors here all came from a woman under 30 with Graves' hyperthyroidism. The CDR3 runs from the conserved cysteine through the conserved F or W. The D gene is left open where the match is weak. Size is stated for part of the rows, as once, few or many counts, or as a class when the clone is expanded.

cdr3_nt cdr3_aa clone_size d_call j_call cdr3_length v_call
TGTGCCAGCAGTGCTCAGGGGGGGGGAGCCTACGAGCAGTACTTC CASSAQGGGAYEQYF - - TRBJ2-7 15 TRBV25-1
TGCAGCGTTGAGGCAGGCGGTAAACTGTTTTTT CSVEAGGKLFF - - TRBJ1-4 11 TRBV29-1
TGTGCCATCACTTCGGGGTTCGCCTACGAGCAGTACTTC CAITSGFAYEQYF - - TRBJ2-7 13 TRBV10-3
TGCGCCAGCAGCCCAAGACAGGGTGGCATGAACACTGAAGCTTTCTTT CASSPRQGGMNTEAFF - TRBD1 TRBJ1-1 16 TRBV5-1
TGTGCCAGCAACAAGGCAGGGGGCGGGATAGAGACCCAGTACTTC CASNKAGGGIETQYF - TRBD1 TRBJ2-5 15 TRBV11-2
TGCAGTGCCAGGCGCCTAGCGGGAGTCGGGGAGCAGTACTTC CSARRLAGVGEQYF - TRBD2 TRBJ2-7 14 TRBV20-1
TGTGCCACCAGCGTTGACAGGGTCCGAGATGAAAAACTGTTTTTT CATSVDRVRDEKLFF - TRBD1 TRBJ1-4 15 TRBV24-1
TGTGCCAGCAGGTCCGGGACGGCTAAGATGGGCCAGTACTTC CASRSGTAKMGQYF - - TRBJ2-5 14 TRBV7-9
TGTGCCAGCAGCTCAGCGACGGGGCACAATGAAAAACTGTTTTTT CASSSATGHNEKLFF - - TRBJ1-4 15 TRBV12-3/TRBV12-4
TGTGCCATCAGTGAGGACAGTGGAAACACCATATATTTT CAISEDSGNTIYF - - TRBJ1-3 13 TRBV10-3
TGCGCCAGCAGATTAACCCCCCCCAACACCGGGGAGCTGTTTTTT CASRLTPPNTGELFF - - TRBJ2-2 15 TRBV7-2
TGTGCCACCAGCAGAGATCAGGGACAGCTTTACGAGCAGTACTTC CATSRDQGQLYEQYF - TRBD1 TRBJ2-7 15 TRBV15
TGTGCCAGCAGCCAAGGACTAGGGGAGACCCAGTACTTC CASSQGLGETQYF - TRBD2 TRBJ2-5 13 TRBV7-2
TGTGCCAGCCAACGGGGTGACACTGAAGCTTTCTTT CASQRGDTEAFF few - TRBJ1-1 12 TRBV9
TGTGCCAGCAGCCAGGGACAGGGGGCCGACGAGCAGTACTTC CASSQGQGADEQYF - TRBD1 TRBJ2-7 14 TRBV5-6
TGTGCTAGCAGCCCCGGGCGGCAGGAATCCTACGAGCAGTACTTC CASSPGRQESYEQYF - - TRBJ2-7 15 TRBV7-7
TGTGCCAGCAGCGTAGGACCGGGACTAGCGGCCGAGCAGTACTTC CASSVGPGLAAEQYF many TRBD2 TRBJ2-7 15 TRBV9
TGTGCCACCAGTGACCCTACCTTTTCGGGAGTGGTCGGGGAGCTGTTTTTT CATSDPTFSGVVGELFF few - TRBJ2-2 17 TRBV24-1
TGCGCCAGCAGCCAACCGGGACTAGCGGGAGGGTGGAGCACCGGGGAGCTGTTTTTT CASSQPGLAGGWSTGELFF - TRBD2 TRBJ2-2 19 TRBV7-8
TGTGCCAGCAGTTACTCGGAGAAAAATTCACCCCTCCACTTT CASSYSEKNSPLHF once - TRBJ1-6 14 TRBV25-1
TGTGCCAGCAGCCCCTGGACAGGGTGGTCCACTGAAGCTTTCTTT CASSPWTGWSTEAFF once TRBD1 TRBJ1-1 15 TRBV11-1
TGTGCCAGCAGTTTGACGCAGATTAATGAAAAACTGTTTTTT CASSLTQINEKLFF - - TRBJ1-4 14 TRBV12-3/TRBV12-4
TGTGCCAGCAACGGACAGGGGAGCGAAAAACTGTTTTTT CASNGQGSEKLFF - TRBD1 TRBJ1-4 13 TRBV2
TGTGCCACCAGCATACAGGGATTTAATTCACCCCTCCACTTT CATSIQGFNSPLHF - - TRBJ1-6 14 TRBV15
TGCAGTGCTAGAGGGGACAACTTTGGGACCCAGTACTTC CSARGDNFGTQYF - - TRBJ2-5 13 TRBV20-1
TGTGCCATCAGTTACGCTGGGAATCGCCACGAGCAGTACTTC CAISYAGNRHEQYF - - TRBJ2-7 14 TRBV6-5
TGTGCCAGCAGCTTGATAGAGCAGACCGGGGAGCTGTTTTTT CASSLIEQTGELFF - - TRBJ2-2 14 TRBV11-1